Listed below are T cell receptor beta chains from one sample, sequenced in a study of T cell repertoires in cytomegalovirus infection. The antigens these receptors bind are not known. TCRdb processed the reads anew with MiXCR; each CDR3 protein has one entry. The table has approximately 81,000 distinct CDR3 sequences, 20% to 30% seen once. Sample: CD8+ T cells from cultured PBMCs, taken from culture after CMV antigen stimulation. The receptors were sampled from a human donor in good health (CMV status not recorded). Some clones in this sample may be carry-over from other donors' samples. Both conserved end residues are part of each CDR3. Each record gives: CDR3 DNA, CDR3 protein, clone size, J gene, V gene, D gene. The D gene is left open where the match is weak. Some rows have no size entry. The others give once, few or many, or a class for an expanded clone.

TGTGCCAGCAGGCCTCGGGGTACCTACGAGCAGTACTTC | CASRPRGTYEQYF | - | TRBJ2-7 | TRBV2 | -
TGTGCCACCAGTGAGGTAGCGGGGGGCCGCCAAGATACGCAGTATTTT | CATSEVAGGRQDTQYF | - | TRBJ2-3 | TRBV24-1 | TRBD2
TGTGCCAGCAGCCCGGGACTACCCAACACCGGGGAGCTGTTTTTT | CASSPGLPNTGELFF | - | TRBJ2-2 | TRBV4-1 | TRBD2
TGCGCCAGCATGGGAGGGGAGTCCTACGAGCAGTACTTC | CASMGGESYEQYF | once | TRBJ2-7 | TRBV5-1 | TRBD2
TGTGCCAGCAGTTATACGACAGGGGGCTACGAGCAGTACTTC | CASSYTTGGYEQYF | many | TRBJ2-7 | TRBV28 | TRBD1
TGTGCCAGCAGCCTGGGGCCCCAGGACAGGGTTTTAGGTGCAGATACGCAGTATTTT | CASSLGPQDRVLGADTQYF | - | TRBJ2-3 | TRBV5-4 | TRBD1
TGCAGTGCTATAGAGGGGTTCCAGGGAGTCTACTACGAGCAGTACTTC | CSAIEGFQGVYYEQYF | many | TRBJ2-7 | TRBV20-1 | -
TGCAGCGTTGAAGGCTCACTAGCAGATACGCAGTATTTT | CSVEGSLADTQYF | many | TRBJ2-3 | TRBV29-1 | -
TGTGCCAGCAGCGGACAGATCAATCAGCCCCAGCATTTT | CASSGQINQPQHF | - | TRBJ1-5 | TRBV7-9 | -
TGTGCCAGCAGCTTGACAGGCACAGATACGCAGTATTTT | CASSLTGTDTQYF | many | TRBJ2-3 | TRBV7-3 | -
TGCAGTGCCTGGGAGCTAGCGGGAGTGGGAGAGACCCAGTACTTC | CSAWELAGVGETQYF | few | TRBJ2-5 | TRBV20-1 | TRBD2
TGCGCCAGCAGCCATGAAGGGAATTGGGTGGACACCGGGGAGCTGTTTTTT | CASSHEGNWVDTGELFF | - | TRBJ2-2 | TRBV4-1 | -
TGCGCCAGCAGCTTAAATGACTACGAGCAGTACTTC | CASSLNDYEQYF | - | TRBJ2-7 | TRBV5-1 | -
TGTGCCAGCAGCTTGAAAAGGGAGAAGAAGAACACTGAAGCTTTCTTT | CASSLKREKKNTEAFF | - | TRBJ1-1 | TRBV5-4 | -
TGTGCCAGCACTCTTCTACGGGACATGAACTATGGCTACACCTTC | CASTLLRDMNYGYTF | many | TRBJ1-2 | TRBV27 | -
TGTGCCTGGGACCGGGGGGCATCCTCGAATGAGCAGTTCTTC | CAWDRGASSNEQFF | few | TRBJ2-1 | TRBV30 | -
TGTGCCAGCAGTTTCGGCAGGGGGGCCCACGAGCAGTACTTC | CASSFGRGAHEQYF | - | TRBJ2-7 | TRBV12-3/TRBV12-4 | -
TGTGCCAGCAGCCTAGGGGCTAGCGGGGGCGAGCAGTTCTTC | CASSLGASGGEQFF | many | TRBJ2-1 | TRBV7-2 | TRBD2
TGTGCCAGCAGCTTAAGCTTGACAGGGGAGCAGTTCTTC | CASSLSLTGEQFF | many | TRBJ2-1 | TRBV7-2 | TRBD1
TGTGCCACAGGGGCTACGAGGACTGAAGCTTTCTTT | CATGATRTEAFF | many | TRBJ1-1 | TRBV15 | -
TGTGCCAGCAGTCTACAGGGGGCCGGCGGGGAGCTGTTTTTT | CASSLQGAGGELFF | many | TRBJ2-2 | TRBV7-2 | TRBD1
TGTGCCAGCACCCCGACTAGTTGGTACGGGGAGCTGTTTTTT | CASTPTSWYGELFF | many | TRBJ2-2 | TRBV6-1 | -
TGCGCCAGCAGATACGGGACAGGGTTTTTCTCTGGGGCCAACGTCCTGACTTTC | CASRYGTGFFSGANVLTF | - | TRBJ2-6 | TRBV5-1 | TRBD1
TGTGCCAGCTCACCGGTAGCAGTTGGGGCCGAGCAGTACTTC | CASSPVAVGAEQYF | - | TRBJ2-7 | TRBV18 | -
TGTGCCATCGGCGACAGTATGAACACCGGGGAGCTGTTTTTT | CAIGDSMNTGELFF | many | TRBJ2-2 | TRBV10-3 | -
TGTGCCAGTAGTGGGGCGGTGGACACCGGGGAGCTGTTTTTT | CASSGAVDTGELFF | - | TRBJ2-2 | TRBV19 | -
TGCGCCAGCAGCCAAGATCAGGGAAATAATTCACCCCTCCACTTT | CASSQDQGNNSPLHF | - | TRBJ1-6 | TRBV4-3 | -
TGTGCCAGCAGGCTAGGGGGCAGCTCCTATAATTCACCCCTCCACTTT | CASRLGGSSYNSPLHF | - | TRBJ1-6 | TRBV2 | TRBD1
TGTGCCACCAGCAGTTCTAGCGGGCAAACCTACGAGCAGTACTTC | CATSSSSGQTYEQYF | - | TRBJ2-7 | TRBV15 | TRBD2
TGTGCCAGCAGCCCTCCCGGGACAAGTAATGAAAAACTGTTTTTT | CASSPPGTSNEKLFF | many | TRBJ1-4 | TRBV11-2 | -
TGTGCCGTGACAGGGGGAACTGAAGCTTTCTTT | CAVTGGTEAFF | many | TRBJ1-1 | TRBV6-1 | TRBD1
TGTGCCAGCGGGGGAAGCAATGAGCAGTTCTTC | CASGGSNEQFF | few | TRBJ2-1 | TRBV12-3/TRBV12-4 | -
TGCAGTGCTAGAGGCCAGACAGGGATAGGGAGCAATCAGCCCCAGCATTTT | CSARGQTGIGSNQPQHF | few | TRBJ1-5 | TRBV20-1 | TRBD1
TGTGCCAGCAGTGACGGACAGGGTCCAAATGAGCAGTTCTTC | CASSDGQGPNEQFF | - | TRBJ2-1 | TRBV6-6 | TRBD1
TGTGCCAGCAGTTCCTCTGGGATTTCGGGACAGGGGGCTTACGAGCAGTACTTC | CASSSSGISGQGAYEQYF | few | TRBJ2-7 | TRBV28 | TRBD1
TGTGCCTGGACCGTAGGAGGAGCTAGCACAGATACGCAGTATTTT | CAWTVGGASTDTQYF | - | TRBJ2-3 | TRBV30 | -
TGTGCCAGCAGTCAGGGGGGGGCCGCCTGGCCCCAGCATTTT | CASSQGGAAWPQHF | - | TRBJ1-5 | TRBV27 | TRBD1
TGTGCCAGCAGTCAGGGACCTCTGAAGGAGCAGTTCTTC | CASSQGPLKEQFF | few | TRBJ2-1 | TRBV6-2/TRBV6-3 | -
TGTGCCACCAGTGATTGGGCGGACAATGAGCAGTTCTTC | CATSDWADNEQFF | - | TRBJ2-1 | TRBV24-1 | -
TGCAGTGCAGCCCCGGGTGACTCAGGGACCCAGTACTTC | CSAAPGDSGTQYF | - | TRBJ2-5 | TRBV20-1 | -
TGTGCCAGCAGTTGGCCGGGACAGGGGGAGAACACCGGGGAGCTGTTTTTT | CASSWPGQGENTGELFF | - | TRBJ2-2 | TRBV28 | TRBD1
TGTGCCAGCAGCCCAGACAGGGTTTGGGAAACAGATACGCAGTATTTT | CASSPDRVWETDTQYF | - | TRBJ2-3 | TRBV6-5 | TRBD1
TGTGTCAGCCACGGCAGCTCCTACAATGAGCAGTTCTTC | CVSHGSSYNEQFF | once | TRBJ2-1 | TRBV12-3/TRBV12-4 | -
TGTCTCTCAGACACTAGCGGGGGGGGAGGCACAGATACGCAGTATTTT | CLSDTSGGGGTDTQYF | - | TRBJ2-3 | TRBV28 | TRBD2
TGTGCCAGTACCATTGGAGCGAACACAGATACGCAGTATTTT | CASTIGANTDTQYF | - | TRBJ2-3 | TRBV19 | -
TGCGCCAGCAGCCAAGATACTCCAGGGACCATAACGAACACCGGGGAGCTGTTTTTT | CASSQDTPGTITNTGELFF | few | TRBJ2-2 | TRBV4-3 | -
TGTGCCAGCAGCCCGAAGGGGGCGAGGGTTTACGAGCAGTACTTC | CASSPKGARVYEQYF | - | TRBJ2-7 | TRBV3-1 | TRBD1
TGTGCCAGCAGCCCCGGAGGTGACGAGCAGTACTTC | CASSPGGDEQYF | few | TRBJ2-7 | TRBV9 | -
TGTGCCAGCAGCTTAGGCCGGTACAATGAGCAGTTCTTC | CASSLGRYNEQFF | many | TRBJ2-1 | TRBV11-2 | -
TGCAGTGCTAGAGGAGATCCGGGACTAGCGGGTGTTATTAAAACCCAGTACTTC | CSARGDPGLAGVIKTQYF | - | TRBJ2-5 | TRBV20-1 | TRBD2
TGTGCCAGCAGCTCCCCGACCGGGACAGGGGGCGGCGAGCAGTACTTC | CASSSPTGTGGGEQYF | - | TRBJ2-7 | TRBV7-9 | TRBD1
TGTGCCAGCAGTGAAGAAGACAGGGGGCCAGGCAATGAGCAGTTCTTC | CASSEEDRGPGNEQFF | - | TRBJ2-1 | TRBV6-1 | TRBD1
TGTGCCAGCCGGACTAGCGGGGGACCTTTCTACGAGCAGTACTTC | CASRTSGGPFYEQYF | - | TRBJ2-7 | TRBV12-3/TRBV12-4 | TRBD2
TGTGCCAGCAGCTTATACAGGTTCGATGGCTACACCTTC | CASSLYRFDGYTF | - | TRBJ1-2 | TRBV11-2 | -
TGTGCCAGCAGCCCGGCGGACAGGGTGTCTAATGAAAAACTGTTTTTT | CASSPADRVSNEKLFF | - | TRBJ1-4 | TRBV7-3 | TRBD1